This TCR beta chain stems from a study of T cells in Graves' hyperthyroidism and ophthalmopathy. Trimming cost V 5 bases and J 4 bases; bases outside gene matches: 9. CDR1 and CDR2 (germline): MDHEN, SYDVKM. The CDR3 runs 18 residues. Researchers amplified the TCR beta CDR3 regions from RNA transcripts. Using the HTBI primer set, a first-round RT-PCR was run on the TCR CDR3. TCRdb passed the multiplex PCR reads through MiXCR, listing each CDR3 protein once. Found here are a few hundred thousand distinct CDR3 sequences, about 15% of them singletons; the top ten hold around 7.5%. Regarding the study as a whole: Among thyroid clonotypes expanded above 0.001, most also appeared in blood.

This clonotype was recorded at least ten times. Its antigen is undetermined. What was sequenced was blood. The TCR comes from a woman aged 25 to 39 with Graves' hyperthyroidism. The chain is built from TRBV28 and TRBJ2-3, with 16 bases matching TRBD2. The CDR3 is CASSGTSGRAGASDTQYF. The CDR3 coding sequence is TGTGCCAGCAGTGGGACTAGCGGGAGGGCCGGAGCCTCAGATACGCAGTATTTT.